Following are 20 T cell receptor beta chains from one sample sequenced in a study of T-cell reconstitution after alpha-beta-depleted transplantation in children (dated by TCRdb to 2016 to 2017). Receptors were amplified or captured by PCR. Sequencing was performed on an Illumina HiSeq 2500. To normalize quantification of the TCRbeta repertoire, the TCR libraries were built with molecular barcoding that relied on unique molecular identifiers. TCRdb reprocessing: public reads trimmed at Q25 with fastp, clones called with MiXCR, in-frame beta chains kept. Identical CDR3 protein sequences are pooled into one entry, listed with their most common genes and DNA. A total of 540,000 or so distinct CDR3 sequences appear in this sample, about 21% of them only once. 12% to 15% of the sample goes to the ten largest clones. The treatment or condition label here, explained by the study, means: allogeneic hematopoietic cell transplantation with graft depleted of TCRalphabeta T cells and CD19 B cells.

Here the sequenced sample was PBMCs, mostly from graft donor cells, taken 360 days after TCRalphabeta/CD19-depleted stem cell transplant. The receptors derive from a boy younger than two who had a stem cell transplant for acute myeloid leukemia, so the T cells may come from the graft donor.

The chain couples TRBV10-3 to TRBJ2-5; the D is unclear. Germline CDR1 and CDR2: ENHRY and SYGVKD. The CDR3 has 11 residues. Trimming left V 6 bases short and J 0 bases short, with 2 bases between. CDR3 amino acids: CAIRYQETQYF. Here the CDR3 DNA reads TGTGCCATCAGGTACCAAGAGACCCAGTACTTC.

The chain has TRBV6-1 and TRBJ2-6; the D is unclear. This CDR3 has 15 amino acids. The germline gives CDR1 MNHNS, CDR2 SASEGT. Trimming pared 6 bases from V and 1 base from J, leaving 10 bases between. CDR3 nucleotide sequence: TGTGCCAGCAGCCATGTGTCTTCTGGGGCCAACGTCCTGACTTTC. Amino acids: CASSHVSSGANVLTF.

This chain joins TRBV25-1 and TRBJ2-1; TRBD1 matches at 11 bases. V shed 8 bases and J 7 bases; nucleotides not matched to a gene: 13. Germline V gene data show CDR1 as MGHDK and CDR2 as SYGVNS. The CDR3 contains 16 residues. The CDR3 region has the DNA TGTGCCAGCTGGGGACAGGGGGGAGGGCCAGGGAATGAGCAGTTCTTC. Encoded protein: CASWGQGGGPGNEQFF.

This clonotype was observed a few times. The J gene is TRBJ2-7, the V gene TRBV15; possibly TRBD2 for D (6 bases). The CDR3 is made up of 16 amino acids. The germline CDR1 and CDR2 sequences are LNHNV and YYDKDF (reference sequence). Trimming shortened V by 1 base and J by 3 bases, and 16 bases separated the two germline ends. CDR3 sequence (DNA): TGTGCCACCAGCAGAGGGTTCCCGGGAGATGGCTACGAGCAGTACGTC. It specifies CATSRGFPGDGYEQYV.

This chain joins TRBV18 and TRBJ2-7, with D maybe TRBD2 (6 bases). The CDR3 has 14 amino acids. Germline CDR1 KGHSH, CDR2 LQKENI. Trimming took off 6 bases at V and 3 bases at J, with 15 bases between the two ends. The CDR3 region is CASSPVGGLYEQYV. For the CDR3, the DNA is TGTGCCAGCTCCCCAGTAGGAGGGCTCTACGAGCAGTACGTC.

This rearrangement joins TRBV6-1 to TRBJ2-7; D remains unclear. Germline CDR1 is MNHNS and CDR2 is SASEGT. Trimming shortened V by 5 bases and J by 2 bases, and 10 bases separated the two germline ends. This CDR3 has 13 amino acids. The CDR3 here is CASSKPGTYEQYV. CDR3 sequence (DNA): TGTGCCAGCAGTAAGCCAGGAACCTACGAGCAGTACGTC.

The sample holds a few counts of this clonotype. The J gene is TRBJ2-3, the V gene TRBV4-3; no definite D call. Germline V gives CDR1 LGHNA, CDR2 YSLEER. Trimming removed 0 bases from V and 3 bases from J, with 16 bases in between. The CDR3 loop spans 17 amino acids. CDR3 in DNA: TGCGCCAGCAGCCAAGATTCTGTGGCTACGACAACAGATACGCAGTATTTT. It yields the protein CASSQDSVATTTDTQYF.

The rearrangement joins TRBV7-6 to TRBJ2-5; D is perhaps TRBD2 (5 bases). V lost 5 bases, J lost 4 bases, and 17 bases lay in between. CDR1 and CDR2 from the germline V gene are SGHVS and FNYEAQ. The CDR3 totals 15 residues. CDR3 nucleotides: TGTGCCAGCAGCGACCAACAACTAGTTGGAGAGACCCAGTACTTC. Its protein is CASSDQQLVGETQYF.

This clonotype was seen a handful of times. This chain links TRBV4-2 with TRBJ2-1; weak D call: TRBD2 (5 bases). CDR3 length: 16 amino acids. V was trimmed by 1 base and J by 9 bases, leaving 19 bases between them. Germline CDR1 reads LGHNA; CDR2 reads YNFKEQ. This CDR3 reads CASSQGPGRMDAEQFF. CDR3 sequence (DNA): TGTGCCAGCAGCCAAGGGCCGGGGAGAATGGATGCTGAGCAGTTCTTC.

This clonotype was seen more than once but under ten times. This chain links TRBV6-5 with TRBJ1-4; D unclear. Per germline, CDR1 MNHEY and CDR2 SVGAGI. There are 15 residues in the CDR3. Between the trimmed V and J ends, which lost 0 bases and 2 bases, there was a span of 7 bases. DNA of the CDR3: TGTGCCAGCAGTTACTCGAGGCGGACTAATGAAAAACTGTTTTTT. Translating it yields CASSYSRRTNEKLFF.

The chain combines TRBV5-1 with TRBJ1-1; D remains ambiguous. Germline V lookup: CDR1 SGHRS, CDR2 YFSETQ. Trimming took off 3 bases at V and 1 base at J, with 13 bases between the two ends. This CDR3 spans 15 amino acids. CDR3 nucleotides: TGCGCCAGCAGCTCCCTCATGGGCCCGAACACTGAAGCTTTCTTT. Amino acid sequence: CASSSLMGPNTEAFF.

This clonotype was picked up a small number of times. The chain combines TRBV20-1 with TRBJ1-2, with D uncertain. The germline V gene encodes CDR1 DFQATT and CDR2 SNEGSKA (reference sequence). V shed 3 bases and J shed 9 bases, with 14 bases lying between them. The CDR3 spans 12 residues. The CDR3 nucleotides are TGCAGTGCTAGCTTGCAGGCGGATCGCTACACCTTC. Its translation: CSASLQADRYTF.

This rearrangement joins TRBV7-9 to TRBJ2-6; perhaps D is TRBD1 or TRBD2 (5 bases each). The V gene lost 3 bases and the J gene lost 1 base, with 7 bases spanning the gap. The CDR3 is 15 amino acids. Germline loops: CDR1 SEHNR, CDR2 FQNEAQ (reference sequence). CDR3 region: CASSLGRSGANVLTF. CDR3 DNA: TGTGCCAGCAGCTTGGGACGGTCTGGGGCCAACGTCCTGACTTTC.

The CDR3 spells CSASKLAGGRETQYF. The CDR3 DNA follows: TGCAGTGCGTCGAAACTAGCGGGGGGGCGGGAGACCCAGTACTTC. J is TRBJ2-5 and V is TRBV20-1; TRBD2 aligns across 13 bases. Germline V gene sequence: CDR1 DFQATT, CDR2 SNEGSKA (reference sequence). The CDR3 covers 15 residues. Trimming cost V 6 bases and J 5 bases; bases outside gene matches: 9.

There are many counts of this clonotype. The gene calls are TRBV11-2 and TRBJ2-7, with D perhaps matching TRBD1 (6 bases). The CDR3 has 13 residues. Trimming removed 3 bases at V and 1 base at J, with 7 bases between. Looked up from germline, CDR1 is SGHAT and CDR2 is FQNNGV. The CDR3 nucleotides read TGTGCCAGCAGCTTCGACAGGTCCTACGAGCAGTACGTC. Translating it yields CASSFDRSYEQYV.

This clonotype has ten or more counts. The chain has TRBV18 and TRBJ2-3; tentatively, D is TRBD1 (5 bases). The V and J ends lost 2 bases and 1 base respectively, with 13 bases between them. CDR1 and CDR2 (germline): KGHSH, LQKENI. This CDR3 has 16 residues. The CDR3 is CASSPRGGFGTDTQYF. CDR3 nucleotides: TGTGCCAGCTCACCAAGGGGTGGGTTTGGCACAGATACGCAGTATTTT.

This clonotype was detected only a few times. The gene calls are TRBV6-1 and TRBJ1-1; TRBD1 aligns across 9 bases. The CDR3 loop spans 13 amino acids. The trim removed 10 bases at V and 7 bases at J, leaving 10 bases unmatched. CDR1 is MNHNS, CDR2 SASEGT, per germline. CDR3 bases: TGTGCCACCTTCCGGGACAGGGAACATGAAGCTTTCTTT. Its protein is CATFRDREHEAFF.

This clonotype was detected a few times. The V call is TRBV6-5, the J call TRBJ2-1, with TRBD2 identical over 9 bases. CDR3 length: 15 residues. CDR1 is MNHEY and CDR2 is SVGAGI in the germline V gene. Germline trimming cut 4 bases from V and 1 base from J; bases unmatched to any gene: 2. In nucleotides, the CDR3 is TGTGCCAGCAGTTGGACTAGCGCGTCCTACAATGAGCAGTTCTTC. It specifies CASSWTSASYNEQFF.

This clonotype has more than one count but fewer than ten. The V and J genes are TRBV20-1 and TRBJ2-5; D unclear. Germline V lookup: CDR1 DFQATT, CDR2 SNEGSKA (reference sequence). The CDR3 is 14 residues long. Trimming took 5 bases from V and 5 from J, leaving 18 bases between them. CDR3 residues: CSALTLPRKETQYF. The CDR3 DNA reads TGCAGTGCTTTGACTCTACCCAGGAAGGAGACCCAGTACTTC.

The gene calls are TRBV7-6 and TRBJ1-5; D ambiguous. Germline values: CDR1 SGHVS, CDR2 FNYEAQ. Trimming removed 1 base from V and 5 bases from J, with 9 bases in between. The CDR3 runs to 14 residues. CDR3 nucleotides: TGTGCCAGCAGCTTAGGAGACACCGATCAGCCCCAGCATTTT. Amino acids: CASSLGDTDQPQHF.